This T cell receptor (beta chain) was identified in a study of OX40 agonist ivuxolimab in advanced cancers. The overall study: Two patients with cutaneous melanoma and one with hepatocellular carcinoma, three in total, showed partial responses.

V trimming: 3 bases; J trimming: 3 bases; junction bases outside the gene matches: 14. Looked up from germline, CDR1 is MGHRA and CDR2 is YSYEKL. CDR3 size: 18 residues. The method was immunoSEQ multiplex PCR; TCRdb's version includes in-frame clones alone and lacks a portion of them. The sample lists 71,000 or so clones, approximately 86% occurring once. The chain combines TRBV4-1 with TRBJ1-5, with TRBD1 identical over 7 bases. Sequenced here: CD4+ or CD8+ T cells sorted from blood, sampled in a trial of the OX40 agonist ivuxolimab. The TCR comes from an adult with an advanced solid tumor such as melanoma, head and neck, liver or kidney cancer. Here the CDR3 reads CASSQAGFDRATNQPQHF. DNA of the CDR3: TGCGCCAGCAGCCAGGCAGGATTCGACAGGGCTACCAATCAGCCCCAGCATTTT.